This T cell receptor (beta chain) was retrieved from a study of cytomegalovirus exposure and HLA in healthy donors. Turning to the study itself: Roughly 77 million unique TCRs from HLA-typed donors made up an early data release. Findings and limits, study-wide: In a later analysis, productive TCRs from donors in an Asian-associated ancestry cluster reportedly carried fewer N-insertions than the cohort mean. A previous analysis found most TCR beta V segments productive roughly 87% or roughly 30% of the time.

The PCR employed 60 Vbeta primers together with 13 Jbeta primers. Profiled with immunoSEQ multiplex PCR; TCRdb holds only in-frame clones, not every one. The table shows around 270,000 clones, with 75% to 90% occurring only once. Healthy bone marrow donors made up the donor group. Looked up from germline, CDR1 is SGHAT and CDR2 is FQNNGV. V lost 7 bases, J lost 8 bases, and 15 bases lay in between. The CDR3 has 13 amino acids. With regard to this clone: Antigen specificity is unknown.

The chain links TRBV11-2 to TRBJ2-1; D is possibly TRBD2 (5 bases). The sequence was obtained from a girl aged 2 to 9 in good health and CMV-seronegative. Source material: PBMCs. CDR3 in DNA: TGTGCCAGCACCTCACCTACTAGTCATGAGCAGTTCTTC. Amino acids: CASTSPTSHEQFF.